A selection of T cell receptor beta chains follows, all from one sample in a study of CD8 T cells in ankylosing spondylitis. TCRdb called the 5' RACE reads again in MiXCR, with one record for every CDR3 protein. Among under 450,000 distinct CDR3 sequences listed, about 15% were seen once. Source material: blood, either unsorted or a sorted T cell fraction (not recorded which). The receptors originated from a male donor with ankylosing spondylitis. CDR3s include the opening cysteine and the closing phenylalanine or tryptophan. Each record gives: D gene, J gene, V gene, clone size, CDR3 DNA, CDR3 protein. D genes are given only for firm matches. Expanded clones are given a class, and other clones once, few, many or no size at all.

D gene: TRBD2
J gene: TRBJ2-7
V gene: TRBV2
clone size: many
CDR3 DNA: TGTGCCAGCAGTGCTAGCGGCAGTGGGTTCGAGCAGTACTTC
CDR3 protein: CASSASGSGFEQYF

D gene: -
J gene: TRBJ1-2
V gene: TRBV6-5
clone size: -
CDR3 DNA: TGTGCCAGCAGTTCCCGCCCGGAGGACTATGGCTACACCTTC
CDR3 protein: CASSSRPEDYGYTF

D gene: -
J gene: TRBJ1-5
V gene: TRBV12-3/TRBV12-4
clone size: few
CDR3 DNA: TGTGCCAGCAGTGGTTCCTTGGACATTAGCAATCAGCCCCAGCATTTT
CDR3 protein: CASSGSLDISNQPQHF

D gene: -
J gene: TRBJ1-1
V gene: TRBV2
clone size: few
CDR3 DNA: TGTGCCAGCAGTGGTGGGGGAACGATGAACACTGAAGCTTTCTTT
CDR3 protein: CASSGGGTMNTEAFF

D gene: -
J gene: TRBJ1-1
V gene: TRBV27
clone size: many
CDR3 DNA: TGTGCCAGCAGTTGGGTTGAGAGCACTGAAGCTTTCTTT
CDR3 protein: CASSWVESTEAFF

D gene: TRBD1
J gene: TRBJ1-4
V gene: TRBV20-1
clone size: -
CDR3 DNA: TGCAGTGCGTCACAGGGGGCGTCCGGAAAACTGTTTTTT
CDR3 protein: CSASQGASGKLFF

D gene: -
J gene: TRBJ2-3
V gene: TRBV5-1
clone size: few
CDR3 DNA: TGCGCCAGCAGCCCCATGGGGGATAGCACAGATACGCAGTATTTT
CDR3 protein: CASSPMGDSTDTQYF

D gene: -
J gene: TRBJ1-1
V gene: TRBV7-9
clone size: few
CDR3 DNA: TGTGCCAGCAGCCCCGGGGAGACAGGCCGGAACACTGAAGCTTTCTTT
CDR3 protein: CASSPGETGRNTEAFF

D gene: -
J gene: TRBJ1-4
V gene: TRBV5-1
clone size: -
CDR3 DNA: TGCGCCAGCCGTGTCGGGACGGGAAGAAATGAAAAACTGTTTTTT
CDR3 protein: CASRVGTGRNEKLFF

D gene: -
J gene: TRBJ1-2
V gene: TRBV6-1
clone size: few
CDR3 DNA: TGTGCCAGCAGTGACAGGACCCAAGCTAACTATGGCTACACCTTC
CDR3 protein: CASSDRTQANYGYTF

D gene: -
J gene: TRBJ1-1
V gene: TRBV7-8
clone size: -
CDR3 DNA: TGTGCCAGCAGCTTAGTTGTGAGGGCTGAAGCTTTCTTT
CDR3 protein: CASSLVVRAEAFF

D gene: TRBD1
J gene: TRBJ1-1
V gene: TRBV29-1
clone size: -
CDR3 DNA: TGCAGCGTCCGGGGGACAGAGAACACTGAAGCTTTCTTT
CDR3 protein: CSVRGTENTEAFF

D gene: -
J gene: TRBJ1-3
V gene: TRBV5-1
clone size: few
CDR3 DNA: TGCGCCAGCAGCCCAGCTAGTCAGAGCTCTGGAAACACCATATATTTT
CDR3 protein: CASSPASQSSGNTIYF

D gene: TRBD1
J gene: TRBJ2-2
V gene: TRBV2
clone size: few
CDR3 DNA: TGTGCCAGCAGTGCCCAGGGGGCGAACACCGGGGAGCTGTTTTTT
CDR3 protein: CASSAQGANTGELFF

D gene: TRBD2
J gene: TRBJ2-7
V gene: TRBV7-2
clone size: few
CDR3 DNA: TGTGCCAGCAGCTCGAGTAGGGGTAGCGGGGGGGCCTACGAGCAGTACTTC
CDR3 protein: CASSSSRGSGGAYEQYF

D gene: -
J gene: TRBJ1-2
V gene: TRBV7-9
clone size: many
CDR3 DNA: TGTGCCAGCAGCTTAGTTAGGGGCAGCGCCTATGGCTACACCTTC
CDR3 protein: CASSLVRGSAYGYTF

D gene: TRBD2
J gene: TRBJ2-5
V gene: TRBV5-1
clone size: few
CDR3 DNA: TGCGCCAGCGCCTTAGCGGGGGGGAACCAAGAGACCCAGTACTTC
CDR3 protein: CASALAGGNQETQYF

D gene: TRBD2
J gene: TRBJ2-1
V gene: TRBV20-1
clone size: once
CDR3 DNA: TGCAGTGCTAGCCTCACCTTAGCGGGGGGGCTTAATGAGCAGTTCTTC
CDR3 protein: CSASLTLAGGLNEQFF

D gene: -
J gene: TRBJ2-5
V gene: TRBV20-1
clone size: once
CDR3 DNA: TGCAGTGCAAGGACGGGGGAGAAAGAGACCCAGTACTTC
CDR3 protein: CSARTGEKETQYF

D gene: -
J gene: TRBJ2-7
V gene: TRBV5-5
clone size: -
CDR3 DNA: TGTGCCAGCAGCCTGGCGGGACAGCCTTTCTACGAGCAGTACTTC
CDR3 protein: CASSLAGQPFYEQYF

D gene: -
J gene: TRBJ2-2
V gene: TRBV5-1
clone size: many
CDR3 DNA: TGCGCCAGCAGCTTGGCGATCACCGGGGAGCTGTTTTTT
CDR3 protein: CASSLAITGELFF

D gene: TRBD2
J gene: TRBJ2-5
V gene: TRBV6-1
clone size: many
CDR3 DNA: TGTGCCAGCAGTGTGAGGCTAGCGGGAGAGACCCAGTACTTC
CDR3 protein: CASSVRLAGETQYF

D gene: -
J gene: TRBJ1-1
V gene: TRBV6-5
clone size: few
CDR3 DNA: TGTGCCAGCAGTTACGGGGGGGTCGACACTGAAGCTTTCTTT
CDR3 protein: CASSYGGVDTEAFF

D gene: TRBD2
J gene: TRBJ2-7
V gene: TRBV7-9
clone size: -
CDR3 DNA: TGTGCCAGCAGCTTAGGACTAGCGGGAATTGGCGAGCAGTACTTC
CDR3 protein: CASSLGLAGIGEQYF

D gene: -
J gene: TRBJ1-6
V gene: TRBV20-1
clone size: -
CDR3 DNA: TGCAGTGCTAGAGAGGGCAGCAGTAATTCACCCCTCCACTTT
CDR3 protein: CSAREGSSNSPLHF

D gene: TRBD1
J gene: TRBJ2-6
V gene: TRBV20-1
clone size: -
CDR3 DNA: TGCAGTGCGGCCCTCAGGGGGCACGGTGGGGCCAACGTCCTGACTTTC
CDR3 protein: CSAALRGHGGANVLTF

D gene: -
J gene: TRBJ1-5
V gene: TRBV20-1
clone size: few
CDR3 DNA: TGCAGTGCTAGAGATCAGAGGGGAGTGAAGGGCAATCAGCCCCAGCATTTT
CDR3 protein: CSARDQRGVKGNQPQHF

D gene: -
J gene: TRBJ2-7
V gene: TRBV5-5
clone size: few
CDR3 DNA: TGTGCCAGCAGCTTACAGGAAAACCTCTACGAGCAGTACTTC
CDR3 protein: CASSLQENLYEQYF

D gene: TRBD1
J gene: TRBJ2-6
V gene: TRBV12-3/TRBV12-4
clone size: many
CDR3 DNA: TGTGCCAGCAGGCCCACAGGGGGCGAGTCTGGGGCCAACGTCCTGACTTTC
CDR3 protein: CASRPTGGESGANVLTF

D gene: TRBD2
J gene: TRBJ2-1
V gene: TRBV20-1
clone size: few
CDR3 DNA: TGCAGTTCTCCGGGACTAGCGGCAAATGAGCAGTTCTTC
CDR3 protein: CSSPGLAANEQFF

D gene: TRBD2
J gene: TRBJ2-7
V gene: TRBV12-3/TRBV12-4
clone size: few
CDR3 DNA: TGTGCCAGCAGTTACCGGGACTATTACGAGCAGTACTTC
CDR3 protein: CASSYRDYYEQYF

D gene: -
J gene: TRBJ2-5
V gene: TRBV7-9
clone size: -
CDR3 DNA: TGTGCCAGCAGCTCCACCCTTGGGTCGGAGACCCAGTACTTC
CDR3 protein: CASSSTLGSETQYF

D gene: -
J gene: TRBJ2-7
V gene: TRBV20-1
clone size: -
CDR3 DNA: TGCAGTGCCCTCGACAGCACAACTTACGAGCAGTACTTC
CDR3 protein: CSALDSTTYEQYF